This TCR beta chain was captured by sequencing in a study of T cells after yellow fever vaccination. One entry per CDR3 protein results from TCRdb running MiXCR on the 5' RACE reads. In the table there are 100,000 to 150,000 distinct CDR3 sequences, about 8.8% of which are singletons. This CDR3 is 12 amino acids long. The germline gives CDR1 MGHRA, CDR2 YSYEKL. The V gene lost 4 bases and the J gene lost 4 bases, with 4 bases spanning the gap. This clonotype was recorded many times. This specimen was CD8+ T cells sorted from PBMCs, taken on the day of the yellow fever booster vaccination. The rearrangement links TRBV4-1 to TRBJ2-2, with unresolved D. The sequence was obtained from a man aged 18 to 30 who received the YFV17D yellow fever vaccine. The CDR3 DNA is TGCGCCAGCAGCCCTATCACCGGGGAGCTGTTTTTT. Translated: CASSPITGELFF.